These T cell receptor beta chains were read from a single sample in a study of shared clonotypes between healthy human individuals. Only in-frame clones appear in the TCRdb table, and some are missing; sequencing was by immunoSEQ multiplex PCR. The data show roughly 450,000 clones, 79% seen once. Sequencing used PBMCs. The receptors were sampled from a woman in her forties in good health. Some clones in this sample may be carry-over from other donors' samples. Both conserved end residues are part of each CDR3. D genes are given only for firm matches. Only some rows state a clone size, as once, few, many or a class for expanded clones.

abundance	v_gene	j_gene	len	d_gene	CDR3nt	CDR3aa
.	TRBV18	TRBJ2-2	16	.	TGTGCCAGCTCACCACCGAGACTTTTAAACACCGGGGAGCTGTTTTTT	CASSPPRLLNTGELFF
once	TRBV5-1	TRBJ2-1	20	TRBD2	TGCGCCAGCAGCTTGGCTTCAGGGTCAGTTGCGGGAGGGCTATCCGATGAGCAGTTCTTC	CASSLASGSVAGGLSDEQFF
.	TRBV6-6	TRBJ1-1	13	.	TGTGCCGCGACGGACAGAAAGAACACTGAAGCTTTCTTT	CAATDRKNTEAFF
.	TRBV27	TRBJ2-4	14	TRBD1	TGTGCCAGCAGTACACGACAGGGGGGTAACATTCAGTACTTC	CASSTRQGGNIQYF
.	TRBV5-5	TRBJ2-7	12	TRBD1	TGTGCCAGCAGCTGGACAGGGTACGAGCAGTACTTC	CASSWTGYEQYF
.	TRBV28	TRBJ2-7	14	TRBD1	TGTGCCACCGAAGGACAGGGGGCATCCTACGAGCAGTACTTC	CATEGQGASYEQYF
.	TRBV5-1	TRBJ2-4	12	.	TGCGCCAGCAGCTTGGTAGGGGAGGAGAAGTACTTC	CASSLVGEEKYF
.	TRBV27	TRBJ2-1	16	.	TGTGCCAGCAGTCACCGCGGGCTTCTTTCCTCCAATGAGCAGTTCTTC	CASSHRGLLSSNEQFF
.	TRBV6-5	TRBJ2-1	13	TRBD2	TGTGCCAGCAGTTCTACTAGCGGAACTGAGCAGTTCTTC	CASSSTSGTEQFF
.	TRBV9	TRBJ1-5	16	.	TGTGCCAGCAGACCTCGTAGGGACATTCAGATTGGGCCCCAGCATTTT	CASRPRRDIQIGPQHF
.	TRBV5-6	TRBJ2-7	14	.	TGTGCCAGCAGCTTGGCGGGGGCCTCCTACGAGCAGTACTTC	CASSLAGASYEQYF